The count of the clone carrying this T cell receptor beta chain is one. Original methodology: Amplification of reference gene primers was used by the study to estimate nucleated cell counts. The method was immunoSEQ multiplex PCR; TCRdb's version includes in-frame clones alone and lacks a portion of them. The V and J calls and clone size are taken from that table; D and trimming were inferred from the DNA. The sample shows 130,000 to 150,000 clones, 84% of them seen only once. This entry is derived from a study of blood T cell repertoires in COVID-19. Turning to the study itself: The origin of the acute and convalescent COVID-19 samples was the United States, Italy and Spain. Nucleic acid was either cDNA or gDNA, and it came from T cells, B-cell-depleted T cells, or PBMCs.

The CDR3 covers 15 residues. CDR1 is MDHEN, CDR2 SYDVKM, per germline. V was cut by 11 bases and J by 2 bases, with 18 bases left in between. The J gene is TRBJ2-2, the V gene TRBV28; D possibly corresponds to TRBD1 (6 bases). The sequence was collected from an elderly woman in a cohort sampled during active or convalescent COVID-19. Sequencing input: peripheral blood. The CDR3, as DNA: TGTGCCGGCCGGGCTCAAGGGACAAACACCGGGGAGCTGTTTTTT. Protein product: CAGRAQGTNTGELFF.